This TCR beta chain originates from a study of shared clonotypes between healthy human individuals. General study results and limits: Read depth was anticipated to influence clonotype sharing among donors. Clonotype sharing across several donors was observed for about 5.5% of naive CD4 clonotypes.

Comment on this clone: The antigen is not known.

Trimming cost V 7 bases and J 10 bases, with 23 bases left between them. Germline lookup yields CDR1 SNHLY and CDR2 FYNNEI. The CDR3 sequence is 15 residues long. The table came from immunoSEQ multiplex PCR; TCRdb's copy has only in-frame clones and leaves some out. Of roughly 2.1 million clones in the sample, 85% to 95% are singletons; the top ten hold about 1.8%. CD45RO-negative, CCR7-selected cells formed the naive CD8 fraction, which excluded terminally differentiated effector memory CD45RA+ cells. The donors, healthy adults who were HIV-negative, had experienced no recent acute infections or vaccinations.

Sequenced: naive CD8+ T cells from PBMCs. The TCR sequence derives from a man aged 18 to 29 in good health. Some clones in this sample may be carry-over from other donors' samples. The J gene is TRBJ2-1, the V gene TRBV2; D gene unclear. For the CDR3, the DNA is TGTGCCAGCATGGAGCTCGCGCAGGCCCAAGGGGAGCAGTTCTTC. Residues: CASMELAQAQGEQFF.